This T cell receptor beta chain derives from a study of T-cell memory formation after mild COVID-19. A 5'RACE reaction primed in the constant segment made cDNA libraries of TCR alpha and TCR beta, and these carried sample barcodes and UMIs. TCRdb analysed the 5' RACE reads with MiXCR anew, one entry per CDR3 protein. In the table there are hundreds of thousands of distinct CDR3 sequences, 18% of which are singletons. The TCR originated in an adult woman who had mild COVID-19 (a few samples of this study predate the infection). Cell type and time point are not known. Source material: PBMCs or a T cell subset sorted from them (not recorded which).

The CDR3 sequence: CASSTGGNTIYF. CDR3 bases: TGTGCCAGCAGTACTGGTGGAAACACCATATATTTT. The genes are TRBV9 and TRBJ1-3; unclear D gene. Trimming pared 5 bases from V and 3 bases from J, leaving 6 bases between. This CDR3 is 12 amino acids long. CDR1 SGDLS and CDR2 YYNGEE come from the germline V gene.